The 25 T cell receptor beta chains in this list originate from one sample, sequenced in a study of shared clonotypes between healthy human individuals. Only in-frame clones appear in the TCRdb table, and some are missing; sequencing was by immunoSEQ multiplex PCR. The data contain 2 million to 2.5 million clones, 85% to 95% of them singletons. Sequencing was done on a sample of naive CD4+ T cells from PBMCs. Documented subset: CD45RA+ positively selected. The receptors stem from a man aged 18-30 years in good health. Some clones in this sample may be carry-over from other donors' samples.

This rearrangement joins TRBV5-1 to TRBJ1-3, with 8 bases that match TRBD1. CDR3 size: 14 residues. CDR1 and CDR2 from the germline V gene are SGHRS and YFSETQ. With V trimmed by 5 bases and J by 0 bases, 1 base remained unmatched. CDR3 amino acids: CASSTGGSGNTIYF. In DNA, the CDR3 is TGCGCCAGCAGTACAGGGGGCTCTGGAAACACCATATATTTT. The complete variable domain, with remaining parts taken from reference TRBV5-1 and TRBJ1-3, reads KAGVTQTPRYLIKTRGQQVTLSCSPISGHRSVSWYQQTPGQGLQFLFEYFSETQRNKGNFPGRFSGRQFSNSRSEMNVSTLELGDSALYLCASSTGGSGNTIYFGEGSWLTVV.

CDR3 region: CASSRSRSPGVAAFF. The CDR3 DNA reads TGTGCCAGCAGCCGAAGCCGGAGCCCAGGGGTTGCGGCTTTCTTT. The rearrangement links TRBV7-2 to TRBJ1-1, with D possibly TRBD1 on 6 matching bases. Deletions cut 5 bases from V and 11 bases from J, with 24 bases between. Germline V gene data show CDR1 as SGHTA and CDR2 as FQGNSA. The CDR3 spans 15 residues.

This clone came up a few times. Other DNA sequences from this sample encode an identical CDR3 as well. The rearrangement links TRBV28 to TRBJ2-5; the match to TRBD1 covers 8 bases. V dropped 4 bases and J dropped 2; count of bases not matched to a gene: 3. The CDR3 has 14 residues. CDR1 and CDR2 from the germline V gene are MDHEN and SYDVKM. DNA of the CDR3: TGTGCCAGCAGTTGGGACAGGAGACAAGAGACCCAGTACTTC. Translation: CASSWDRRQETQYF.

The genes are TRBV5-4 and TRBJ2-3; D gene unclear. CDR3 size: 14 residues. V was pared by 2 bases and J by 0 bases, with 7 bases between. CDR1 is SGHNT, CDR2 YYREEE, per germline (reference sequence). The CDR3 reads CASSFYISTDTQYF. The CDR3 nucleotides are TGTGCCAGCAGCTTTTACATCAGCACAGATACGCAGTATTTT.

The sample holds one count of this clone. This chain connects TRBV4-1 to TRBJ2-1, with 11 nucleotides matching TRBD1. This CDR3 is built from 17 residues. From germline, CDR1 is MGHRA and CDR2 YSYEKL. Trimming removed 5 bases from V and 6 bases from J; junction bases left unmatched: 12. The CDR3 DNA reads as TGCGCCAGCAGCGGACAGGGGGCTTGGAATAGGGGCAATGAGCAGTTCTTC. It translates to CASSGQGAWNRGNEQFF.

The J gene is TRBJ1-1, the V gene TRBV7-2; 8 positions match TRBD1. Germline values: CDR1 SGHTA, CDR2 FQGNSA. V shed 4 bases, J shed 1 base, and the junction held 8 bases outside the gene matches. The CDR3 length is 16 residues. For the CDR3, the DNA is TGTGCCAGCAGCTATGCAGGGGGCCACCCGAACACTGAAGCTTTCTTT. It specifies CASSYAGGHPNTEAFF.

With respect to this clone: In the same sample, other DNA sequences code for this CDR3. This chain joins TRBV2 and TRBJ2-5, with 10 positions matching TRBD2. Germline lookup yields CDR1 SNHLY and CDR2 FYNNEI. The CDR3 runs to 15 residues. V trimming: 0 bases; J trimming: 4 bases; junction bases outside the gene matches: 2. The CDR3 DNA sequence: TGTGCCAGCAGTGAAGCCTTAGCGGGAGGAGAGACCCAGTACTTC. This gives the protein CASSEALAGGETQYF.

The rearrangement joins TRBV4-1 to TRBJ2-3, with 8 bases that match TRBD2. The V segment lost 2 bases and the J segment 2 bases; nucleotides outside the gene matches: 3. CDR1 and CDR2 (germline): MGHRA, YSYEKL. The CDR3 has 15 residues. Here the CDR3 reads CASSQLAGTTDTQYF. In DNA form, the CDR3 reads TGCGCCAGCAGCCAATTAGCGGGGACCACAGATACGCAGTATTTT.

In the case of this clone: Other nucleotide sequences in the sample specify the same CDR3. The CDR3 DNA is TGTGCCAGCAGCTTTCAGATGAACACTGAAGCTTTCTTT. It translates to CASSFQMNTEAFF. The gene calls are TRBV7-3 and TRBJ1-1; D ambiguous. V lost 3 bases and J 0 bases, leaving 5 bases between the germline ends. The CDR3 totals 13 residues. The V gene's germline CDR1 is SGHTA and CDR2 FQGTGA.

The chain carries TRBV7-9 and TRBJ2-3; D possibly corresponds to TRBD2 (6 bases). The CDR3 runs to 16 residues. Germline values: CDR1 SEHNR, CDR2 FQNEAQ (reference sequence). Trimming shortened V by 0 bases and J by 3 bases, and 13 bases separated the two germline ends. This CDR3 reads CASSLAASAWTDTQYF. DNA of the CDR3: TGTGCCAGCAGCTTAGCCGCTAGCGCGTGGACAGATACGCAGTATTTT.

The rearrangement uses TRBV28 and TRBJ1-4, with D tentatively TRBD1 (5 bases). The CDR3 length is 16 residues. Deletions cut 2 bases from V and 8 bases from J, with 18 bases between. Germline V gene data show CDR1 as MDHEN and CDR2 as SYDVKM. This CDR3 reads CASSLPLGGAREKLFF. The CDR3 DNA follows: TGTGCCAGCAGTTTACCTTTAGGAGGGGCGCGCGAAAAACTGTTTTTT.

The chain employs TRBV6-1 and TRBJ2-7; possibly TRBD2 for D (5 bases). Germline V lookup: CDR1 MNHNS, CDR2 SASEGT. V was shortened by 6 bases and J by 1 base, with 13 bases between the two germline ends. The CDR3 has 14 amino acids. Written as DNA, the CDR3 is TGTGCCAGCAGAGAGAGGGCCTTGTCCTACGAGCAGTACTTC. The encoded protein is CASRERALSYEQYF.

The DNA of the CDR3 is TGTGCCATCAGTAAGGGACTAGCGGGAGGGGAGCAGTACTTC. Its protein is CAISKGLAGGEQYF. V is TRBV10-3 and J is TRBJ2-7; 16 bases are shared with TRBD2. The CDR3 is made up of 14 amino acids. Germline CDR1 reads ENHRY; CDR2 reads SYGVKD. V shed 5 bases and J 7 bases; nucleotides not matched to a gene: 2.

CDR3 protein: CASSSGDRRNEQFF. CDR3 bases: TGTGCCAGCAGTTCTGGGGACAGGAGGAATGAGCAGTTCTTC. The J gene is TRBJ2-1, the V gene TRBV28; 8 bases match TRBD1. The CDR3 covers 14 residues. Unmatched junction bases numbered 6, after V lost 4 bases and J lost 7 bases. Germline V gene data show CDR1 as MDHEN and CDR2 as SYDVKM.

This chain links TRBV6-6 with TRBJ2-1; 8 bases align to TRBD1. The CDR3 is made up of 15 amino acids. From germline, CDR1 is MNHNY and CDR2 SVGAGI (reference sequence). V lost 6 bases, J lost 3 bases, and 7 bases stayed unmatched. For the CDR3, the DNA is TGTGCCAGCAGACAGGGACAGGAAATCTACAATGAGCAGTTCTTC. It is translated as CASRQGQEIYNEQFF.

V is TRBV27 and J is TRBJ1-2, with 7 bases matching TRBD1. Germline V gives CDR1 MNHEY, CDR2 SMNVEV (reference sequence). With 5 bases clipped from V and 4 bases from J, the junction kept 4 bases outside the gene matches. This CDR3 is 13 amino acids long. The CDR3: CASSRQGAYGYTF. DNA for the CDR3: TGTGCCAGCAGTCGACAGGGCGCCTATGGCTACACCTTC.

The V gene is TRBV18, the J gene TRBJ2-2; no clear D. V lost 3 bases, J lost 4 bases, and 6 bases lay in between. CDR1 and CDR2 from the germline V gene are KGHSH and LQKENI. This CDR3 has 13 amino acids. The CDR3 nucleotides are TGTGCCAGCTCACCCTTTGGCACCGGGGAGCTGTTTTTT. It codes for CASSPFGTGELFF.

V and J are TRBV4-2 and TRBJ1-2; 8 nucleotides align to TRBD1. Germline V gene data show CDR1 as LGHNA and CDR2 as YNFKEQ. CDR3 length equals 16 residues. The ends lost 1 base at V and 2 bases at J; junction bases unmatched: 6. As DNA, the CDR3 is TGTGCCAGCAGCCAAGGACAGGGGCCGATAAACTATGGCTACACCTTC. It yields the protein CASSQGQGPINYGYTF.

As for this clone: The same CDR3 also results from other DNA sequences found in this sample. The CDR3 DNA follows: TGCGCCAGCAGCTCCAGCGGGAGTAGTTACAATGAGCAGTTCTTC. Its translation: CASSSSGSSYNEQFF. V is TRBV5-1 and J is TRBJ2-1; 8 nucleotides match TRBD2. Germline V gene sequence: CDR1 SGHRS, CDR2 YFSETQ. The V segment lost 3 bases and the J segment 4 bases; nucleotides outside the gene matches: 6. This CDR3 has 15 amino acids.

The chain has TRBV5-1 and TRBJ1-2, with D tentatively TRBD1 (6 bases). V was cut by 4 bases and J by 3 bases, with 16 bases left in between. CDR1 is SGHRS and CDR2 is YFSETQ in the germline V gene. This CDR3 is built from 15 residues. In nucleotides, the CDR3 is TGCGCCAGCAGCCCTGGGCGGGGGCCAGACTATGGCTACACCTTC. This encodes CASSPGRGPDYGYTF.

This chain joins TRBV28 and TRBJ2-7, with 8 bases fitting TRBD1. The ends lost 4 bases at V and 0 bases at J; junction bases unmatched: 8. CDR1 MDHEN and CDR2 SYDVKM come from the germline V gene. The CDR3 covers 16 residues. CDR3: CASSSRDRGPSYEQYF. For the CDR3, the DNA is TGTGCCAGCAGTTCCCGAGACAGGGGCCCCTCCTACGAGCAGTACTTC.

The chain recombines TRBV25-1 with TRBJ1-2; D possibly corresponds to TRBD1 (5 bases). In germline, CDR1 is MGHDK, CDR2 SYGVNS. The length of the CDR3 is 12 residues. The V and J ends lost 8 bases and 5 bases respectively, with 12 bases between them. The CDR3 region is CASSRDLYGYTF. DNA for the CDR3: TGTGCCAGCTCCCGGGACTTATATGGCTACACCTTC.

The chain joins TRBV4-1 to TRBJ1-2, with a weak D call TRBD1 (5 bases). Germline loops: CDR1 MGHRA, CDR2 YSYEKL. This CDR3 comprises 14 residues. V shed 3 bases and J shed 3 bases, with 11 bases lying between them. The CDR3 sequence is CASSQTDKDYGYTF. In DNA form, the CDR3 reads TGCGCCAGCAGCCAGACGGACAAGGACTATGGCTACACCTTC.

The chain combines TRBV5-4 with TRBJ1-2; D remains ambiguous. This CDR3 contains 14 residues. CDR1 and CDR2 from the germline V gene are SGHNT and YYREEE (reference sequence). Trimming removed 2 bases at V and 1 base at J, with 9 bases between. The CDR3 coding sequence is TGTGCCAGCAGCTTCGAAAGGGATAACTATGGCTACACCTTC. Translating gives CASSFERDNYGYTF.

The chain has TRBV28 and TRBJ2-5; TRBD1 matches 8 bases. The closer fit of TRBJ2-7 to the DNA end suggests the J call may be wrong. CDR1 is MDHEN, CDR2 SYDVKM, per germline. The CDR3 has 15 amino acids. Here the CDR3 DNA reads TGTGCCAGCAGCCCCTCTCAGGGGGCCGGCTACGAGCAGTACTTC. It encodes CASSPSQGAGYEQYF.